One T cell receptor beta chain is described in this entry. Source study methods: Using reference gene primer amplification, nucleated cell counts were estimated. Sequencing used immunoSEQ multiplex PCR; TCRdb keeps in-frame clones, though not all of them. V, J and clone size were drawn from that table, and D and trimming were deduced from the DNA. The sample has about 62,000 clones, about nine tenths seen once; the top ten hold 1.3%. This record belongs to a study of blood T cell repertoires in COVID-19. The wider study: Specimens from acute and convalescent COVID-19 originated in the United States, Italy and Spain. T cells, B-cell-depleted T cells, or PBMCs supplied cDNA or gDNA.

CDR3 length: 11 amino acids. V was cut by 0 bases and J by 5 bases, with 4 bases left in between. From germline, CDR1 is DFQATT and CDR2 SNEGSKA (reference sequence). The chain employs TRBV20-1 and TRBJ2-5; D ambiguous. Material: peripheral blood. The receptor's source is a woman older than 75 with acute or convalescent COVID-19. The DNA of the CDR3 is TGCAGTGCTAGAGATCTGGAGACCCAGTACTTC. Translating it yields CSARDLETQYF.